This T cell receptor beta chain was identified in a study of cytomegalovirus exposure and HLA in healthy donors. The overall study: A prior analysis found more than 90 million unique TCR beta sequences from 150 million to 200 million T cells.

This clone was seen more than once but under ten times. The antigen is unknown. PCR primers comprised 60 Vbeta and 13 Jbeta primers. Assay: immunoSEQ multiplex PCR; the TCRdb copy retains only in-frame clones and omits some. The sample holds approximately 170,000 clones, 70% to 80% seen once. Study-wide results and caveats: The likely origin of a cluster of highly shared sequence variants was a sequencing artifact. A later analysis linked about 17,000 TCR beta sequences to HLA alleles at 0.05 false discovery rate.

V dropped 5 bases and J dropped 9; count of bases not matched to a gene: 8. The CDR3 is 14 residues long. Germline CDR1 SGHAT, CDR2 FQNNGV. The material sequenced was PBMCs. V is TRBV11-2 and J is TRBJ2-7; TRBD2 matches at 12 bases. This receptor was taken from a middle-aged man in good health and CMV-seronegative. The CDR3 nucleotides read TGTGCCAGCAGCCCGACTAGCGGGAGTCGAGGGCAGTACTTC. This codes for CASSPTSGSRGQYF.